These T cell receptor beta chains were read from a single sample in a study of T cells in Graves' hyperthyroidism and ophthalmopathy. TCRdb reprocessed the multiplex PCR reads via MiXCR and lists one record per CDR3 protein. Here the sample spans a few hundred thousand distinct CDR3 sequences, around 16% being singletons. Sequencing input: blood. The receptors come from a woman under 40 with Graves' hyperthyroidism. The CDR3 runs from the conserved cysteine through the conserved F or W. A D gene is named only where the DNA matches it firmly. The size of a clone is reported for some rows only, either as once, few or many, or as a class for expanded clones.

V,size,D,J,DNA,CDR3
TRBV20-1,many,NA,TRBJ2-7,TGCAGTGCCAGCGGACACTACGAGCAGTACTTC,CSASGHYEQYF
TRBV6-1,many,TRBD1,TRBJ1-4,TGTGCCAGCAGGGGGACAGGGCGGGATGAAAAACTGTTTTTT,CASRGTGRDEKLFF
TRBV20-1,many,NA,TRBJ1-2,TGCAGTGCTAGTCCAGGGGTGGACTATGGCTACACCTTC,CSASPGVDYGYTF
TRBV10-2,NA,NA,TRBJ2-2,TGCGCCAGCAGTGGGTCGTGGGCTAGCGAGATCCGGGAGCTGTTTTTT,CASSGSWASEIRELFF
TRBV9,few,TRBD2,TRBJ2-3,TGTGCCAGCAGCGTAGGACGGGGGGGGACTAGCACAGATACGCAGTATTTT,CASSVGRGGTSTDTQYF
TRBV27,few,NA,TRBJ2-7,TGTGCCAGCCGTAGGACGGGGTCCATCTCCTACGAGCAGTACTTC,CASRRTGSISYEQYF
TRBV28,many,NA,TRBJ1-1,TGTGCCAGCAGTTTTCACGGGGCGCAAACTGAAGCTTTCTTT,CASSFHGAQTEAFF
TRBV11-2,NA,TRBD2,TRBJ2-5,TGTGCCAGCAGCCGGACTAGCGGGAGCGGAGAGACCCAGTACTTC,CASSRTSGSGETQYF
TRBV24-1,many,TRBD1,TRBJ2-1,TGTGCCACCGTGGAACAGGGGGCATACAATGAGCAGTTCTTC,CATVEQGAYNEQFF
TRBV28,many,NA,TRBJ2-7,TGTGCCAGCAGCCTATTTCGAAACGAGCAGTACTTC,CASSLFRNEQYF
TRBV7-3,NA,TRBD2,TRBJ2-1,TGTGCCAGCAGCTTAAGCGCTAGCGGGAGAGGAAATGAGCAGTTCTTC,CASSLSASGRGNEQFF
TRBV9,NA,TRBD1,TRBJ1-6,TGTGCCAGCAGCGCCAGGGGACAGGGGAGCTCACCCCTCCACTTT,CASSARGQGSSPLHF
TRBV10-3,NA,NA,TRBJ1-2,TGTGCCATCGGTACCCAGACAGAATTTAGCTATGGCTACACCTTC,CAIGTQTEFSYGYTF
TRBV24-1,NA,NA,TRBJ2-1,TGTGCCACCAGTGATTTGATGCGGGGAGGACACAATGAGCAGTTCTTC,CATSDLMRGGHNEQFF
TRBV19,many,NA,TRBJ2-1,TGTGCCAGTAGTATAGTCGGAGGCGGTTACAATGAGCAGTTCTTC,CASSIVGGGYNEQFF
TRBV6-2/TRBV6-3,NA,TRBD2,TRBJ2-3,TGTGCCAGCACCCGGGGGGGCAGCACAGATACGCAGTATTTT,CASTRGGSTDTQYF
TRBV18,few,NA,TRBJ1-5,TGTGCCAGCTCACCGGTCGAGGGGAATCAGCCCCAGCATTTT,CASSPVEGNQPQHF
TRBV27,NA,NA,TRBJ1-2,TGTGCCAGCAGTGCGTCTAACTATGGCTACACCTTC,CASSASNYGYTF
TRBV20-1,NA,NA,TRBJ2-1,TGCAGTGCTATCGGGTCCTACAATGAGCAGTTCTTC,CSAIGSYNEQFF
TRBV15,many,TRBD1,TRBJ2-7,TGTGCCACCAGCCGATGGACAGGGGGCGACGAGCAGTACTTC,CATSRWTGGDEQYF
TRBV27,few,NA,TRBJ1-1,TGTGCCAGCAGTATACAGGCTGGCACTGAAGCTTTCTTT,CASSIQAGTEAFF
TRBV5-1,many,NA,TRBJ2-7,TGCGCCAGCAGCTCCATGGGACCGAAGCCCTACGAGCAGTACTTC,CASSSMGPKPYEQYF
TRBV29-1,NA,NA,TRBJ1-3,TGCAGCGTTGACGGGCAGGGTGGAAACACCATATATTTT,CSVDGQGGNTIYF
TRBV7-8,NA,NA,TRBJ1-1,TGTGCCAGCAGCTGGGGGAGCGGGGGGACTGAAGCTTTCTTT,CASSWGSGGTEAFF
TRBV18,NA,NA,TRBJ2-1,TGTGCCAGCTCTCCCAGGGGGGCCGGGTACTACAATGAGCAGTTCTTC,CASSPRGAGYYNEQFF
TRBV18,many,NA,TRBJ1-5,TGTGCCAGCTCCACGCCCGGGCCCAATCAGCCCCAGCATTTT,CASSTPGPNQPQHF
TRBV27,many,NA,TRBJ2-7,TGTGCCAGCAGTTTAGACAGGCGGTCCTACGAGCAGTACTTC,CASSLDRRSYEQYF
TRBV7-2,many,NA,TRBJ2-3,TGTGCCAGCAGCCCTGGGCGGGCCCGTACGCAGTATTTT,CASSPGRARTQYF
TRBV6-1,many,TRBD2,TRBJ2-7,TGTGCCAGCAGTCGCCCGGGACTAGCTTACTACGAGCAGTACTTC,CASSRPGLAYYEQYF
TRBV7-3,NA,TRBD2,TRBJ2-1,TGTGCCAGCAGCTTAAGGGGACTAGCGGGAGATGATGAGCAGTTCTTC,CASSLRGLAGDDEQFF
TRBV6-1,many,NA,TRBJ1-2,TGTGCCAGCAGTGATAGCCCCGCAAGTCCTCTTGGCTACACCTTC,CASSDSPASPLGYTF
TRBV15,few,NA,TRBJ2-1,TGTGCCACCAGCAGAGACTTACCCGGGGCTAGTCTCCTCGAGCAGTTCTTC,CATSRDLPGASLLEQFF
TRBV4-2,NA,NA,TRBJ2-7,TGTGCCAGCAGCCAAGTAGAGAAAGGGGAGCAGTACTTC,CASSQVEKGEQYF
TRBV7-9,many,NA,TRBJ2-7,TGTGCCAGCAGCTTACAGGCCCCCTACGAGCAGTACTTC,CASSLQAPYEQYF
TRBV7-9,many,NA,TRBJ1-2,TGTGCCAGCAGTTTCAGTAACTATGGCTACACCTTC,CASSFSNYGYTF
TRBV7-2,many,TRBD2,TRBJ2-5,TGTGCCAGCAGCTTAGTGGGAGTAGCGGGAGTAGGAGAGACCCAGTACTTC,CASSLVGVAGVGETQYF
TRBV6-1,many,TRBD1,TRBJ2-5,TGTGCCAGCAGTCTTAACAGGGGGTTGGTAGAGACCCAGTACTTC,CASSLNRGLVETQYF